This T cell receptor (beta chain) stems from a study of STAT5B mutations in CD4+ large granular lymphocyte leukemia. Study-level points and caveats: 8/27 top patient clones versus 2/35 control clones were TRBV06-family. Roughly a quarter of private leukemic clonotypes occurred rarely in other patients' non-leukemic repertoires.

Germline V lookup: CDR1 SGHNT, CDR2 YYREEE (reference sequence). This CDR3 is 16 amino acids long. After removal of 0 bases from V and 4 bases from J, the junction contained 5 bases not matched to a gene. A word on this clone: The antigen is not known.

Clones were sequenced by immunoSEQ multiplex PCR, and TCRdb holds only the in-frame ones, with some missing. The data show approximately 30,000 clones, approximately 79% seen once. This clonotype was obtained from a human donor in good health. The gene calls are TRBV5-4 and TRBJ2-1, with 9 bases aligning to TRBD2. The sequencing sample was made of CD4+ T cells from blood buffy coats. Written as DNA, the CDR3 is TGTGCCAGCAGCTTGGGAGGTCTAGCGGGGTACAATGAGCAGTTCTTC. It specifies CASSLGGLAGYNEQFF. Based on the CDR3 plus reference TRBV5-4 and TRBJ2-1, the full variable domain is ETGVTQSPTHLIKTRGQQVTLRCSSQSGHNTVSWYQQALGQGPQFIFQYYREEENGRGNFPPRFSGLQFPNYSSELNVNALELDDSALYLCASSLGGLAGYNEQFFGPGTRLTVL.